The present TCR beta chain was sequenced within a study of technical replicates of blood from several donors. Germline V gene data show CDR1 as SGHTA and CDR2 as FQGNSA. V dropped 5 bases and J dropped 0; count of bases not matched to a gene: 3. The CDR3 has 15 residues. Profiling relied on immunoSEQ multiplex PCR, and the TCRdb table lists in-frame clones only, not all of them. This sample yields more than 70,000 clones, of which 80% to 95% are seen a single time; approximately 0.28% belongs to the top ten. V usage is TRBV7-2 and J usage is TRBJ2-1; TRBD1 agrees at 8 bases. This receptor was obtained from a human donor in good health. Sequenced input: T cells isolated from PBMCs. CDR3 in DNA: TGTGCCAGCAGCCGACAGGGGAGCTCCTACAATGAGCAGTTCTTC. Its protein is CASSRQGSSYNEQFF.